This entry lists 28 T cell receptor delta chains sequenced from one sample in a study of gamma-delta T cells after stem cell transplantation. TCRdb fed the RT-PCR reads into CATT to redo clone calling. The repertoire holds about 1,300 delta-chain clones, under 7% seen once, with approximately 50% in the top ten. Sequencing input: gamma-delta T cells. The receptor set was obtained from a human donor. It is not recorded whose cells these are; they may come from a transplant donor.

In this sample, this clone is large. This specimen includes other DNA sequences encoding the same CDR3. CDR3 DNA: TGTGCCTGTGACACCGCGTCCGGTCAGGCCTCCTGGGACACCCGACAGATGTTTTTC. It is translated as CACDTASGQASWDTRQMFF. The V and J genes are TRDV2 and TRDJ3; D remains unclear. The CDR3 is 19 residues long. V was cut by 0 bases and J by 0 bases, with 14 bases left in between. CDR1 and CDR2 from the germline V gene are GEAIGNYY and EKD.

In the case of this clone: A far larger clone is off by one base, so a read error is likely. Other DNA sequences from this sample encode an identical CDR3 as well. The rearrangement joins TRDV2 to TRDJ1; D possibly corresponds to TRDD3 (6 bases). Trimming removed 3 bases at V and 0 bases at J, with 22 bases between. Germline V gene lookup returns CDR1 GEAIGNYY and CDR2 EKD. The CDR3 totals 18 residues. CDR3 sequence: CACDPLLGDRKYTDKLIF. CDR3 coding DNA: TGTGCCTGTGACCCCTTACTGGGAGACAGGAAGTACACCGATAAACTCATCTTT.

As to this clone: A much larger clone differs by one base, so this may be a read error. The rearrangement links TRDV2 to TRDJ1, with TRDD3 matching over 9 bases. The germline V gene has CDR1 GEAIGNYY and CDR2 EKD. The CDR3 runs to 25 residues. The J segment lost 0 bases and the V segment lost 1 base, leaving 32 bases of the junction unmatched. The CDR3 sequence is CACDTILGTGGPPGDPLRYTDKLIF. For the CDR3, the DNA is TGTGCCTGTGACACGATTCTAGGTACTGGGGGACCCCCCGGAGACCCACTCCGATACACCGATAAACTCATCTTT.

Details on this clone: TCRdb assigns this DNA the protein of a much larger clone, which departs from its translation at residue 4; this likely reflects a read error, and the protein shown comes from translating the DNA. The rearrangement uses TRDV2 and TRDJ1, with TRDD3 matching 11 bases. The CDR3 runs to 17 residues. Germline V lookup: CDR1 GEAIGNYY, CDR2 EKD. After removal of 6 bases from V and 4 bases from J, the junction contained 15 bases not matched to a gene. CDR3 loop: CACKGLGGGYANDKLIF. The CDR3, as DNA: TGTGCCTGTAAGGGCCTCGGTGGGGGATACGCAAACGATAAACTCATCTTT.

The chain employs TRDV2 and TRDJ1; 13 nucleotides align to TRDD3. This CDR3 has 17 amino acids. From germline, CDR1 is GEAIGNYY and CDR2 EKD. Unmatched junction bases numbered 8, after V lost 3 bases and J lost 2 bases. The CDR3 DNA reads TGTGCCTGTGACGCCATACTGGGGGATACGCGGACCGATAAACTCATCTTT. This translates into CACDAILGDTRTDKLIF.

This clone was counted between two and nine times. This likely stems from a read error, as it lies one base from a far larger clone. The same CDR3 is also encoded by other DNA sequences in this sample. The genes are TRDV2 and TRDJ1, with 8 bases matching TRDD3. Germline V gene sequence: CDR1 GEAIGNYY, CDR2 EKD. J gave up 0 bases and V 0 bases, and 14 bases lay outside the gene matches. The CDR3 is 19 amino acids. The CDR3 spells CACDTLGLTGGAHTDKLIF. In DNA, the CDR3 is TGTGCCTGTGACACCTTAGGTCTTACTGGGGGGGCCCACACCGATAAACTCATCTTT.

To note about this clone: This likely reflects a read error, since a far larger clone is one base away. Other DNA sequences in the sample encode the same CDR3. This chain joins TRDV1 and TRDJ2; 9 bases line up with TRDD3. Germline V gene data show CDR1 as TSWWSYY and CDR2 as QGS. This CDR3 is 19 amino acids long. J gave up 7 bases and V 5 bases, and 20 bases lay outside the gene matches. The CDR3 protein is CALGCRLPTDWGTEAQLFF. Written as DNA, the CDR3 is TGTGCTCTTGGGTGTCGACTTCCCACCGACTGGGGGACTGAAGCACAACTCTTCTTT.

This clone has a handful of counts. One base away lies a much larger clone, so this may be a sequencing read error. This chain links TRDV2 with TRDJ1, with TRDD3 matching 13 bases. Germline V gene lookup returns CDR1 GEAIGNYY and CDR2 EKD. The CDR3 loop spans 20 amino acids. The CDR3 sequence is CACEHLLTGGYARYTDKPIF. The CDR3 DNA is TGTGCCTGTGAACATCTTCTTACTGGGGGATACGCTAGGTACACCGATAAACCCATCTTT.

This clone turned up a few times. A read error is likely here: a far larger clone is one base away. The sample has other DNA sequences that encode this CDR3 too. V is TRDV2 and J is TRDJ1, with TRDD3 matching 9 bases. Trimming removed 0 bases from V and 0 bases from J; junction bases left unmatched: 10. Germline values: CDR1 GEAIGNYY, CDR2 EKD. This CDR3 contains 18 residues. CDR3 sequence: CACDTVTGGESYTDKLIF. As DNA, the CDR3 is TGTGCCTGTGACACCGTGACTGGGGGAGAATCGTACACCGATAAACTCATCTTT.

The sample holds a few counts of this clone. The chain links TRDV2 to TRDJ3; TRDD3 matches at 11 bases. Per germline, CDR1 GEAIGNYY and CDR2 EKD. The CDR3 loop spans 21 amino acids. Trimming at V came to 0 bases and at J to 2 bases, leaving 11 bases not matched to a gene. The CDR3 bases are TGTGCCTGTGACACCGTAGTGGGGGATACGACCCCCCCCTGGGACACCCGACAGATGTTTTTC. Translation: CACDTVVGDTTPPWDTRQMFF.

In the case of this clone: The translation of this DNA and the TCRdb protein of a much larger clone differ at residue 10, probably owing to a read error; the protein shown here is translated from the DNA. CDR3: CACDPLGDSHTDKLIF. CDR3 DNA sequence: TGTGCCTGTGACCCACTGGGGGACTCGCACACCGATAAACTCATCTTT. The genes are TRDV2 and TRDJ1, with 9 bases aligning to TRDD3. After removal of 3 bases from V and 0 bases from J, the junction contained 7 bases not matched to a gene. CDR1 and CDR2 from the germline V gene are GEAIGNYY and EKD. CDR3 length equals 16 residues.

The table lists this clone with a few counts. The CDR3 DNA reads TGTGCCTGTGACGGACTGGGACAACAATCCAAACTCATCTTT. It specifies CACDGLGQQSKLIF. The chain uses TRDV2 and TRDJ1; perhaps TRDD3 as D (6 bases). The germline V and J ends were trimmed by 3 bases and 8 bases, with 18 bases remaining between them. Germline assignment: CDR1 GEAIGNYY and CDR2 EKD. The CDR3 is 14 amino acids.

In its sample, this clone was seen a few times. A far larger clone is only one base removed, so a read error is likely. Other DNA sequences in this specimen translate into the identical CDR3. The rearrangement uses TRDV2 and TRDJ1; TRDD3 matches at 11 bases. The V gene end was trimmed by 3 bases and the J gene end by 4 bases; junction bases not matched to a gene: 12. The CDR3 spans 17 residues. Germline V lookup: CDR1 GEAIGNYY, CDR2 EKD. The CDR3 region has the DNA TGTGCCTGTGACGGCCTCGGTGGGGGATACGCAAACGATAAACTCATCTTT. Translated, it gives CACDGLGGGYANDKLIF.

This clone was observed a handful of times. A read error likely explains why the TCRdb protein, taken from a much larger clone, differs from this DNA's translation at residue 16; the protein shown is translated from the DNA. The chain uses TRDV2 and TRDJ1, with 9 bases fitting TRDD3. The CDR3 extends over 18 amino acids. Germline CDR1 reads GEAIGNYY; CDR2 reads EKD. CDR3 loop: CACDPLLGDRKYTDKPIF. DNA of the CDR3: TGTGCCTGTGACCCCTTACTGGGGGACAGGAAGTACACCGATAAACCCATCTTT.

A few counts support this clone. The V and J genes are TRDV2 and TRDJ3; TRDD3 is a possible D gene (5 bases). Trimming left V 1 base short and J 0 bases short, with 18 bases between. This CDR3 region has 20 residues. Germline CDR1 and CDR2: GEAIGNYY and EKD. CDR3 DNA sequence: TGTGCCTGTGACACGGTCAAGGGGGGTCGTAGCTCCTGGGACACCCGACAGATGTTTTTC. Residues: CACDTVKGGRSSWDTRQMFF.

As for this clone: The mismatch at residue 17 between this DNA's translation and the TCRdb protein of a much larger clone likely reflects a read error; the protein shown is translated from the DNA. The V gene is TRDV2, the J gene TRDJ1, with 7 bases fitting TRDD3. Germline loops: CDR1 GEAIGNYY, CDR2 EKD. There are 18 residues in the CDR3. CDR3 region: CACDTVGRTLGMTDKLTF. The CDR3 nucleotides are TGTGCCTGTGACACCGTTGGCCGCACACTGGGGATGACCGATAAACTCACCTTT.

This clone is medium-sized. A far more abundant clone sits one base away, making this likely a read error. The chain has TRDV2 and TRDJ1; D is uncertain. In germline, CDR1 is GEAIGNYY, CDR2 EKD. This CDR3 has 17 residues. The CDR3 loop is CACGTIEGGTHTDKLIF. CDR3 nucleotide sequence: TGTGCCTGTGGCACCATAGAAGGCGGGACGCACACCGATAAACTCATCTTT.

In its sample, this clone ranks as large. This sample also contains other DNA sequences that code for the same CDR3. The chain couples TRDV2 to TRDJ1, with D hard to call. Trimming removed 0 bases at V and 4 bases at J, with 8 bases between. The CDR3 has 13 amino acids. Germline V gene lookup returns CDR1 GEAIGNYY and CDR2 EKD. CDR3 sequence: CACDTLSGDKLIF. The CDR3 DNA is TGTGCCTGTGACACCCTTTCCGGCGATAAACTCATCTTT.

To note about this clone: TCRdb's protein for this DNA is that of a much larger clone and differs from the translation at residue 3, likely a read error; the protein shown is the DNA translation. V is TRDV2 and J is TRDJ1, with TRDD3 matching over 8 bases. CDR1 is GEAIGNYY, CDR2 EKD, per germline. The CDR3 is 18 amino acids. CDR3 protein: CARELLYWGALDTDKLIF. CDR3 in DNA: TGTGCCCGTGAACTCCTGTACTGGGGGGCCCTGGACACCGATAAACTCATCTTT.

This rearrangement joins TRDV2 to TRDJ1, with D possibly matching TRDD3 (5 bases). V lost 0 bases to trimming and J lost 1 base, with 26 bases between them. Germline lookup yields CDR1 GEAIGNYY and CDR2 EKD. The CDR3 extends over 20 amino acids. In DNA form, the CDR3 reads TGTGCCTGTGACACCGTCGGGGGTGACAGGTCCCAAAAGGGCACCGATAAACTCATCTTT. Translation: CACDTVGGDRSQKGTDKLIF.

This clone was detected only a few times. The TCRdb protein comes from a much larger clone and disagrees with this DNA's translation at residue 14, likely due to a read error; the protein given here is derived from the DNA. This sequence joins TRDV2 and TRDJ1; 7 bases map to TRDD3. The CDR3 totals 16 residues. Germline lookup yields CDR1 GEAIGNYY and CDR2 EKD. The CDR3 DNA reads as TGTGCCTGTGATCTACTGGGGACCCTGTACACCGATAAACCCATCTTT. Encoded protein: CACDLLGTLYTDKPIF.

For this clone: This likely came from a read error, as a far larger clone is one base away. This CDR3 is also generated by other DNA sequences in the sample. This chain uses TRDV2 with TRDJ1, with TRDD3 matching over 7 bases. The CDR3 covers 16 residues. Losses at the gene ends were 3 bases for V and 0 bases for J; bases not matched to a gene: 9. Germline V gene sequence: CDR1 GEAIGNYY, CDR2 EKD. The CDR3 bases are TGTGCCTGTGACCTACTGGGGACCCTGTACACCGATAAACTCATCTTT. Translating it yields CACDLLGTLYTDKLIF.

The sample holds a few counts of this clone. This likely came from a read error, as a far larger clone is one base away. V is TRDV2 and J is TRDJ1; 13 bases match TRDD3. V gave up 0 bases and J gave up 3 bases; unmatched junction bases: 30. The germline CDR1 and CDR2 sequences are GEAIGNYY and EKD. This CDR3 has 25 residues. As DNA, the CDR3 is TGTGCCTGTGACACCGTTCCTACGAGCCTTACTGGGGGATACGCGTTCCGTGTAGAGGCCGATAAACTCATCTTT. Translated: CACDTVPTSLTGGYAFRVEADKLIF.

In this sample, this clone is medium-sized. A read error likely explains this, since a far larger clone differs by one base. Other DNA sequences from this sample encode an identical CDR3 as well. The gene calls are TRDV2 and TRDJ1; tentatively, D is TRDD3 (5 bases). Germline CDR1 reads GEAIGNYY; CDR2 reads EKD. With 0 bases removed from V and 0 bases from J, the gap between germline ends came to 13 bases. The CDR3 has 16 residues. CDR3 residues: CACDTVGGEYTDKLIF. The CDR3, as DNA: TGTGCCTGTGACACCGTGGGCGGGGAGTACACCGATAAACTCATCTTT.

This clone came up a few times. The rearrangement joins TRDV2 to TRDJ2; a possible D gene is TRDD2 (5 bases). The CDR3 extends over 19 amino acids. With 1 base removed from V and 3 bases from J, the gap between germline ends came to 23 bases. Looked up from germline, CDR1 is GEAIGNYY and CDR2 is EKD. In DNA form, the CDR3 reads TGTGCCTGTGACACAATCATTCCTGGAGCCGGCAGCATGACAGCACAACTCTTCTTT. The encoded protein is CACDTIIPGAGSMTAQLFF.

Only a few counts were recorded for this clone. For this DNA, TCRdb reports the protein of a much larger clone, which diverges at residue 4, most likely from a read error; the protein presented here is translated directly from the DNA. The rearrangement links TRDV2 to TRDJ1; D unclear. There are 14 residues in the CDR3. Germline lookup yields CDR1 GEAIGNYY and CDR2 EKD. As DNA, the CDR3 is TGTGCCTGTGGCACCGTACTTTACACCGATAAACTCATCTTT. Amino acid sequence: CACGTVLYTDKLIF.

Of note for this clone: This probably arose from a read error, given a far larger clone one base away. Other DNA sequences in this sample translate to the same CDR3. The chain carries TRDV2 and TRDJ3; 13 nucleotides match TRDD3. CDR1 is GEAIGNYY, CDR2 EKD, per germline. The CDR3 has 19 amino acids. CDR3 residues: CACDSVLGDTRWDTRQMFF. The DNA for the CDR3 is TGCGCCTGTGACTCCGTACTGGGGGATACGCGATGGGACACCCGACAGATGTTTTTC.

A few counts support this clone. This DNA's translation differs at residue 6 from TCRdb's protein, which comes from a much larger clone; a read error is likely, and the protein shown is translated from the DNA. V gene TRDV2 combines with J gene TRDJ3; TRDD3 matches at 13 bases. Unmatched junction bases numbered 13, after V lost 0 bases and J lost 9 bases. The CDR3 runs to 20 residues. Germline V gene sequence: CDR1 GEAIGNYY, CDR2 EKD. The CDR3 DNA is TGTGCCTGTGACACCATACTGGGGGATACGCAGACGCCCTCCACCCGACAGATGTTTTTC. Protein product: CACDTILGDTQTPSTRQMFF.